The 17 T cell receptor beta chains in this list originate from one sample, sequenced in a study of patients and donors after allogeneic stem cell transplantation. A single record per CDR3 protein comes from TCRdb applying MiXCR to the RT-PCR reads. In the table there are about 210,000 distinct CDR3 sequences, less than 50% of which are singletons. The sequenced sample was blood, either unsorted or a sorted T cell fraction (not recorded which). These receptors were collected from a human donor who was either an allogeneic HSCT recipient or a stem cell or donor lymphocyte infusion donor (not recorded which). It is not recorded whose cells these are; they may come from a transplant donor.

This clonotype occurred a few times. The chain employs TRBV20-1 and TRBJ1-1, with D uncertain. Trimming took 0 bases from V and 5 from J, leaving 4 bases between them. This CDR3 region has 11 residues. CDR1 DFQATT and CDR2 SNEGSKA come from the germline V gene (reference sequence). The CDR3 coding sequence is TGCAGTGCTAGAGAGGGGACTGAAGCTTTCTTT. Protein: CSAREGTEAFF.

This chain joins TRBV7-8 and TRBJ1-1, with D perhaps TRBD1 (5 bases). Germline-derived CDR1 and CDR2 are SGHVS and FQNEAQ. The V gene lost 0 bases and the J gene lost 1 base, with 12 bases spanning the gap. There are 16 residues in the CDR3. The CDR3 DNA reads TGTGCCAGCAGCTTAGCTCTGGGGCTCAAGAACACTGAAGCTTTCTTT. This gives the protein CASSLALGLKNTEAFF.

The chain carries TRBV28 and TRBJ1-2; 7 positions match TRBD1. The ends lost 6 bases at V and 4 bases at J; junction bases unmatched: 14. Germline values: CDR1 MDHEN, CDR2 SYDVKM. The CDR3 has 16 residues. CDR3 DNA sequence: TGTGCCAGCAGCTCCACAGGGGCCCTCCTCGGCTATGGCTACACCTTC. This translates into CASSSTGALLGYGYTF.

This clonotype appeared a few times. V usage is TRBV12-3 or TRBV12-4 and J usage is TRBJ2-1; D gene uncertain. The V end was cut by 7 bases, the J end by 4 bases, with 8 bases between. The CDR3 totals 12 residues. CDR3 bases: TGTGCCAGCACGGTGCTGTACAATGAGCAGTTCTTC. It yields the protein CASTVLYNEQFF.

In its sample, this clonotype was seen a few times. The DNA of the CDR3 is TGTGCCTGGAGGGACCAAGAGACCCAGTACTTC. Its translation: CAWRDQETQYF. J is TRBJ2-5 and V is TRBV30; no clear D. The CDR3 is made up of 11 amino acids. Germline V gene sequence: CDR1 GTSNPN, CDR2 SVGIG (reference sequence). V was cut by 3 bases and J by 0 bases, with 2 bases left in between.

This clonotype was seen more than once but under ten times. V is TRBV15 and J is TRBJ2-3; the D gene is possibly TRBD2 (7 bases). The V gene lost 0 bases and the J gene lost 0 bases, with 10 bases spanning the gap. This CDR3 region has 16 residues. The germline CDR1 and CDR2 sequences are LNHNV and YYDKDF (reference sequence). CDR3 DNA: TGTGCCACCAGCAGAGAGGCGGGGGCGAGCACAGATACGCAGTATTTT. Translation gives CATSREAGASTDTQYF.

The chain combines TRBV4-2 with TRBJ2-3, with D perhaps matching TRBD2 (6 bases). The CDR3 sequence is 13 residues long. Trimming cost V 0 bases and J 5 bases, with 6 bases left between them. Germline lookup yields CDR1 LGHNA and CDR2 YNFKEQ. CDR3 sequence: CASSQEGLDTQYF. The CDR3 DNA follows: TGTGCCAGCAGCCAAGAGGGACTAGATACGCAGTATTTT.

In this sample, this clonotype turned up once. This chain joins TRBV12-3 or TRBV12-4 and TRBJ2-2; TRBD1 aligns across 9 bases. After removal of 5 bases from V and 7 bases from J, the junction contained 5 bases not matched to a gene. The CDR3 is made up of 14 amino acids. CDR3 nucleotide sequence: TGTGCCAGCAGTAGACAGGGGGGGAACGGGGAGCTGTTTTTT. Protein sequence: CASSRQGGNGELFF.

In this sample, this clonotype turned up many times. V and J are TRBV9 and TRBJ1-2; TRBD1 agrees at 10 bases. CDR3 size: 17 residues. The J segment lost 5 bases and the V segment lost 3 bases, leaving 13 bases of the junction unmatched. Germline loops: CDR1 SGDLS, CDR2 YYNGEE. The CDR3 DNA is TGTGCCAGCAGCGCGACGGGACAGGGGAAAGCAGGGTATGGCTACACCTTC. Translation gives CASSATGQGKAGYGYTF.

The table lists this clonotype with a few counts. The gene calls are TRBV20-1 and TRBJ1-2; 7 positions match TRBD1. The junction had 7 bases not matched to a gene; V was cut back by 6 bases and J by 3 bases. The CDR3 runs 13 residues. CDR1 and CDR2 (germline): DFQATT, SNEGSKA (reference sequence). The CDR3 protein is CSATGTDDYGYTF. The CDR3 bases are TGCAGTGCAACCGGGACAGACGACTATGGCTACACCTTC.

In DNA, the CDR3 is TGTGCCAGCAGCTCTCGGGACAGCAAAGCTTTCTTT. Translating gives CASSSRDSKAFF. The chain links TRBV9 to TRBJ1-1; the match to TRBD1 covers 7 bases. CDR3 length equals 12 residues. V lost 4 bases and J lost 9; bases outside the gene matches: 6. Germline-derived CDR1 and CDR2 are SGDLS and YYNGEE.

This clonotype was seen a handful of times. V usage is TRBV4-1 and J usage is TRBJ1-5; tentatively, D is TRBD1 (6 bases). CDR1 is MGHRA and CDR2 is YSYEKL in the germline V gene. CDR3 length: 14 residues. Between the trimmed V and J ends, which lost 1 base and 4 bases, there was a span of 8 bases. CDR3 residues: CASSQATGNQPQHF. CDR3 DNA: TGCGCCAGCAGCCAAGCAACAGGGAATCAGCCCCAGCATTTT.

V and J are TRBV28 and TRBJ2-7; 10 bases match TRBD1. This CDR3 is 15 amino acids long. Germline-derived CDR1 and CDR2 are MDHEN and SYDVKM. V gave up 5 bases and J gave up 5 bases; unmatched junction bases: 9. CDR3 sequence (DNA): TGTGCCAGCAGTCTGTACCGGGACAGGGGCGACGAGCAGTACTTC. Its protein product is CASSLYRDRGDEQYF.

This clonotype was observed a few times. The genes are TRBV5-1 and TRBJ1-4, with D possibly matching TRBD1 (5 bases). V was shortened by 7 bases and J by 0 bases, with 13 bases between the two germline ends. CDR3 length equals 15 residues. The germline CDR1 and CDR2 sequences are SGHRS and YFSETQ. The CDR3 sequence: CASRTGGATNEKLFF. Written as DNA, the CDR3 is TGCGCCAGCCGAACCGGGGGAGCAACTAATGAAAAACTGTTTTTT.

The chain has TRBV5-1 and TRBJ1-1; D unclear. CDR3 length equals 15 residues. The germline gives CDR1 SGHRS, CDR2 YFSETQ. Trimming removed 7 bases at V and 1 base at J, with 17 bases between. CDR3 sequence: CASFAASGENTEAFF. The CDR3 DNA reads TGCGCCAGCTTTGCCGCTAGTGGGGAGAACACTGAAGCTTTCTTT.

This clonotype was picked up a small number of times. The V gene is TRBV3-1, the J gene TRBJ1-5; D might be TRBD1 (6 bases). Germline assignment: CDR1 LGHDT and CDR2 YNNKEL (reference sequence). The V end lost 6 bases, the J end lost 2 bases, and 11 bases lay between the germline ends. The CDR3 length is 14 residues. In DNA, the CDR3 is TGTGCCAGCAGTCCTTACAGGGGCAATCAGCCCCAGCATTTT. This translates into CASSPYRGNQPQHF.

The rearrangement uses TRBV6-2 or TRBV6-3 and TRBJ2-3, with a tentative D call TRBD2 (7 bases). CDR1 is MNHEY and CDR2 is SVGEGT in the germline V gene. The CDR3 extends over 14 amino acids. Trimming pared 8 bases from V and 4 bases from J, leaving 16 bases between. CDR3 DNA: TGTGCCAGCGGTTGGGGGGGCCGCCCAGATACGCAGTATTTT. Translating gives CASGWGGRPDTQYF.